A selection of T cell receptor beta chains follows, all from one sample in a study of OX40 agonist ivuxolimab in advanced cancers. Profiling relied on immunoSEQ multiplex PCR, and the TCRdb table lists in-frame clones only, not all of them. The data show about 90,000 clones, with approximately 90% seen just once and 6.5% to 8.5% held by the top ten. Source: CD4+ or CD8+ T cells sorted from blood, taken in a trial of the OX40 agonist ivuxolimab. The source of these receptors is an adult with an advanced solid tumor such as melanoma, head and neck, liver or kidney cancer. The CDR3 runs from the conserved cysteine through the conserved F or W. The D gene is left open where the match is weak. Expanded clones get a size class; other rows say once, few or many, or leave the size out.

size,J,V,D,DNA,CDR3
.,TRBJ2-1,TRBV9,.,TGTGCCAGCAGCGTAGGACAGCGGGAGCAGTTCTTC,CASSVGQREQFF
many,TRBJ2-1,TRBV27,.,TGTGCCAGCAGTCCGGGGGTTTACAATGAGCAGTTCTTC,CASSPGVYNEQFF
.,TRBJ2-7,TRBV27,.,TGTGCCAGCAGTTTATCGCCTTTGGGTAACTACGAGCAGTACTTC,CASSLSPLGNYEQYF
.,TRBJ2-7,TRBV5-4,TRBD1,TGTGCCAGCAGTTCCGGGACAGGGTCCTTCGAGCAGTACTTC,CASSSGTGSFEQYF
.,TRBJ2-7,TRBV6-1,.,TGTGCCAGCAGTGCGCGGCAGGTCTACGAGCAGTACTTC,CASSARQVYEQYF
once,TRBJ1-2,TRBV27,.,TGTGCCACGACAACCCCCCGCCAGGGAGGTGACTATGGCTACACCTTC,CATTTPRQGGDYGYTF
few,TRBJ2-3,TRBV5-1,.,TGCGCCAGCAGCTTTGGGATGGGAGATACGCAGTATTTT,CASSFGMGDTQYF
.,TRBJ1-1,TRBV10-3,TRBD1,TGTGCCATCAACAGACAGGGGTGGAACACTGAAGCTTTCTTT,CAINRQGWNTEAFF
.,TRBJ2-1,TRBV5-1,.,TGCGCCAGCAGCTTGCTTGCAGGGTGTTATTCCTACAATGAGCAGTTCTTC,CASSLLAGCYSYNEQFF
.,TRBJ2-1,TRBV6-4,TRBD2,TGTGCCAGCAGCCGAGGACTAGCTGAGATCTCCTACAATGAGCAGTTCTTC,CASSRGLAEISYNEQFF
.,TRBJ1-1,TRBV2,.,TGTGCCAGCAGGGACGGCCAGGCTTTCTTT,CASRDGQAFF
.,TRBJ2-7,TRBV9,.,TGTGCCAGCAGCGGGCCCCGGAACACTCTTGGTTCCTACGAGCAGTACTTC,CASSGPRNTLGSYEQYF
once,TRBJ1-1,TRBV14,TRBD1,TGTGCCAGCACGGGACAGCTAAACACTGAAGCTTTCTTT,CASTGQLNTEAFF
.,TRBJ1-2,TRBV27,.,TGTGCCAGCAGGGGGACACCGATCTATGGCTACACCTTC,CASRGTPIYGYTF
.,TRBJ2-1,TRBV15,.,TGTGCCGTTGAAGCGAGCTACAATGAGCAGTTCTTC,CAVEASYNEQFF
.,TRBJ1-4,TRBV6-6,TRBD1,TGTGCCAGCAGACTACCCGACAGGGGGCGAAATGAAAAACTGTTTTTT,CASRLPDRGRNEKLFF
.,TRBJ2-7,TRBV11-3,TRBD1,TGTGCCAGCAGCTTGGAGACAGGGTATTACTACGAGCAGTACTTC,CASSLETGYYYEQYF
.,TRBJ2-1,TRBV19,.,TGTGCCAGTAGTGCGGGGACATCGTACAATGAGCAGTTCTTC,CASSAGTSYNEQFF
.,TRBJ2-7,TRBV18,.,TGTGCCAGCTCACCCCCACAACCTTCCTACGAGCAGTACTTC,CASSPPQPSYEQYF
.,TRBJ2-5,TRBV7-2,.,TGTGCCAGCAGCCTAGGACAGCAAGAGACCCAGTACTTC,CASSLGQQETQYF
.,TRBJ1-4,TRBV6-9,TRBD1,TGTGCCAGCAGTTACAATAACAGGGGAACTGAAAAACTGTTTTTT,CASSYNNRGTEKLFF
.,TRBJ1-1,TRBV30,.,TGTGCCTGGAACCGGGGGGGGCAGGGTACTGAAGCTTTCTTT,CAWNRGGQGTEAFF
.,TRBJ2-1,TRBV11-2,TRBD1,TGTGCCAGCAGCTATATAAGCCTCCGAAGCCCAGGGGGCAGTGAGCAGTTCTTC,CASSYISLRSPGGSEQFF
once,TRBJ2-3,TRBV29-1,.,TGCAGCGTTAAAAGCGGTGGCACAGATACGCAGTATTTT,CSVKSGGTDTQYF
.,TRBJ1-1,TRBV7-9,.,TGTGCAACTATCGTTTGGCAGGGCAGGGACACTGAAGCTTTCTTT,CATIVWQGRDTEAFF
.,TRBJ1-2,TRBV7-8,TRBD1,TGTGCCAGCAGCCTTGGACAGGGTGGTTTCACTAGCTATGGCTACACCTTC,CASSLGQGGFTSYGYTF
.,TRBJ1-5,TRBV5-8,TRBD1,TGTGCCAGCAGCTCATTATATTACAGGGGTCAGCCCCAGCATTTT,CASSSLYYRGQPQHF
.,TRBJ2-7,TRBV19,.,TGTGCCAGTAGTCCTGGGGACGTGATATACTCCTACGAGCAGTACTTC,CASSPGDVIYSYEQYF
.,TRBJ2-3,TRBV19,.,TGTGCCAGTAGTGCTATCGGGAGCGGCACAGATACGCAGTATTTT,CASSAIGSGTDTQYF
.,TRBJ2-1,TRBV14,TRBD2,TGTGCCAGCAGCCAAGCAGGACTAGGGATCAATGAGCAGTTCTTC,CASSQAGLGINEQFF
.,TRBJ2-2,TRBV30,.,TGTGCCTGGAGGGGGACAAGGGCGAACACCGGGGAGCTGTTTTTT,CAWRGTRANTGELFF
.,TRBJ2-1,TRBV7-9,.,TGTGCCAGCAGCTTGGGGAACAATGAGCAGTTCTTC,CASSLGNNEQFF
.,TRBJ2-7,TRBV12-5,TRBD1,TGTGCTAGTGGTTTGGCTCCTATACGGGACAGGGAATTGGGGAGCTCCTACGAGCAGTACTTC,CASGLAPIRDRELGSSYEQYF
once,TRBJ2-4,TRBV18,.,TGTGCCAGCTCACCCGACTGGTCGACCAAAAACATTCAGTACTTC,CASSPDWSTKNIQYF
.,TRBJ2-7,TRBV6-6,TRBD1,TGTGCCAGCAGTTACCTAGACAGGGCCGAGCAGTACTTC,CASSYLDRAEQYF